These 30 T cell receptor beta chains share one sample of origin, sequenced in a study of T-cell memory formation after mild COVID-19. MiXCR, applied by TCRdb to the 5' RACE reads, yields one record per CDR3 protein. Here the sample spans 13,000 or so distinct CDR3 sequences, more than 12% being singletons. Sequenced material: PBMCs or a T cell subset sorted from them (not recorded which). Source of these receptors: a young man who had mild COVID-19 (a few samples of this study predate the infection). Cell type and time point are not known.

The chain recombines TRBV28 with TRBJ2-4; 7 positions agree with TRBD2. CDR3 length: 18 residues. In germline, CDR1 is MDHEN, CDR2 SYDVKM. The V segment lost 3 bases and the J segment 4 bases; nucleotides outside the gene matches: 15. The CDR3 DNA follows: TGTGCCAGCAGTTTTCACGAGGGGTGGGCCGGGAGGAAAAACATTCAGTACTTC. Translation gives CASSFHEGWAGRKNIQYF.

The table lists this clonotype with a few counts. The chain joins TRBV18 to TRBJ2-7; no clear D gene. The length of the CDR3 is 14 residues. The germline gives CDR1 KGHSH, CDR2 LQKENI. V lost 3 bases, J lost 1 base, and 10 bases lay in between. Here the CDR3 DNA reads TGTGCCAGCTCACCTAAGAAGGGTTCCTACGAGCAGTACTTC. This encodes CASSPKKGSYEQYF.

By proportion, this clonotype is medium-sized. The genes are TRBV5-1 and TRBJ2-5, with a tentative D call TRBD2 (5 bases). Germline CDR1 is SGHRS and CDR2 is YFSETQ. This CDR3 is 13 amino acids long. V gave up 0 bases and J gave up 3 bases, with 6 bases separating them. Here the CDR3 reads CASSLGRKETQYF. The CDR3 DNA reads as TGCGCCAGCAGCTTGGGGAGGAAAGAGACCCAGTACTTC.

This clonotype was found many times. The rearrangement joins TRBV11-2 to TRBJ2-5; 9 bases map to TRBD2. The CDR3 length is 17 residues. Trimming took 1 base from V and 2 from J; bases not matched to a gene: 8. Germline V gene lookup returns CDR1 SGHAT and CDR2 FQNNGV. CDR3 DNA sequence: TGTGCCAGCAGCTTAGGCGTTAGCGGGGGCTTACAAGAGACCCAGTACTTC. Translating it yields CASSLGVSGGLQETQYF.

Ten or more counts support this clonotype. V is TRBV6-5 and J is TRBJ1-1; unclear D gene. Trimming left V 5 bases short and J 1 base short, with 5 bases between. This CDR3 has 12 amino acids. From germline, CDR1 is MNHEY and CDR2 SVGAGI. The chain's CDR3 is CASSPGNTEAFF. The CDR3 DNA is TGTGCCAGCAGTCCAGGGAACACTGAAGCTTTCTTT.

CDR3: CATSRETGTSGTDTQYF. CDR3 nucleotides: TGTGCCACCAGCAGAGAAACCGGGACTAGCGGCACAGATACGCAGTATTTT. This chain joins TRBV15 and TRBJ2-3; 10 nucleotides agree with TRBD2. Trimming took 0 bases from V and 1 from J; bases not matched to a gene: 4. The CDR3 length is 17 residues. The germline gives CDR1 LNHNV, CDR2 YYDKDF (reference sequence).

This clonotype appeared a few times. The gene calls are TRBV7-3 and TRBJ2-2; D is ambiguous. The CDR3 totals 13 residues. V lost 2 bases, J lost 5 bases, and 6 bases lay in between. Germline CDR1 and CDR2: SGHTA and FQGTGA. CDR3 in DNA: TGTGCCAGCAGCTTACGACATACCGGGGAGCTGTTTTTT. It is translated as CASSLRHTGELFF.

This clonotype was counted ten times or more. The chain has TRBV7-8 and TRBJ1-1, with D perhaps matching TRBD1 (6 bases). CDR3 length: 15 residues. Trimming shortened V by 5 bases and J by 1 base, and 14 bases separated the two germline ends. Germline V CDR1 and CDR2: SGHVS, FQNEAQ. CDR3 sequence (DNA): TGTGCCAGCAGCAGCCCGGGACATTCGAACACTGAAGCTTTCTTT. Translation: CASSSPGHSNTEAFF.

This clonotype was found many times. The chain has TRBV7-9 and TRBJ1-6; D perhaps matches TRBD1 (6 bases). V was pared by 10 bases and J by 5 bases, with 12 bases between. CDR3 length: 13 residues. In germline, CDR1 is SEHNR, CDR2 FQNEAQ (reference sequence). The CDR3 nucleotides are TGTGCCACCTTAGACAGGAATAATTCACCCCTCCACTTT. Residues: CATLDRNNSPLHF.

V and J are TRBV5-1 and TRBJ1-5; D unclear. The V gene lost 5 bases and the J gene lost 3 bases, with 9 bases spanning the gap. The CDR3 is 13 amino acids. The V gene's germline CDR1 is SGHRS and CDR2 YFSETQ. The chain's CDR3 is CASRDSDNQPQHF. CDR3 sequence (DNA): TGCGCCAGCAGGGACTCCGACAATCAGCCCCAGCATTTT.

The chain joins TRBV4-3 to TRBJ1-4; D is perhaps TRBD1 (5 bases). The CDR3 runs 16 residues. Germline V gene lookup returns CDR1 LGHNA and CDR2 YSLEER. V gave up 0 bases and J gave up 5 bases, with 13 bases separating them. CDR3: CASSQDLQGPNEKLFF. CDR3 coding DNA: TGCGCCAGCAGCCAAGACCTGCAGGGCCCGAATGAAAAACTGTTTTTT.

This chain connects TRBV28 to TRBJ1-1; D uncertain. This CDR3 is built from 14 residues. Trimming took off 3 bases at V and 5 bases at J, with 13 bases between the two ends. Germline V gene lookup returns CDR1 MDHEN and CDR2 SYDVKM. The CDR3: CASSLATPITEAFF. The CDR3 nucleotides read TGTGCCAGCAGTTTGGCGACACCGATTACTGAAGCTTTCTTT.

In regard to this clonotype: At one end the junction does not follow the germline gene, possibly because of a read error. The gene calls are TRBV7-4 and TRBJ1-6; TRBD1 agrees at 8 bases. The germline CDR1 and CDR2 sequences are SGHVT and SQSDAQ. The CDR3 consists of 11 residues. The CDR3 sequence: CASSLVGQEGF. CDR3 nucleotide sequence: TGTGCCAGCAGCTTAGTGGGACAGGAAGGTTTT. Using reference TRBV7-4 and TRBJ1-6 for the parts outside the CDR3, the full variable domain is GAGVSQSPRYKVAKRGRDVALRCDSISGHVTLYWYRQTLGQGSEVLTYSQSDAQRDKSGRPSGRFSAERPERSVSTLKIQRTEQGDSAVYLCASSLVGQEGFGNGTRLTVT.

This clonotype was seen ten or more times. CDR3 coding DNA: TGTGCCAGCAGTTACCTCCCAGGTGGAGGGGTGAACACTGAAGCTTTCTTT. This gives the protein CASSYLPGGGVNTEAFF. The gene calls are TRBV6-5 and TRBJ1-1, with D tentatively TRBD1 (5 bases). Germline-derived CDR1 and CDR2 are MNHEY and SVGAGI. Trimming took off 2 bases at V and 0 bases at J, with 16 bases between the two ends. This CDR3 comprises 17 residues.

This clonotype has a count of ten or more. DNA for the CDR3: TGTGCCAGCAGCCAGAGGGATGCGACAGCACCCTATAGCAATCAGCCCCAGCATTTT. Translating gives CASSQRDATAPYSNQPQHF. The chain links TRBV3-1 to TRBJ1-5; weak D call: TRBD1 (5 bases). Germline lookup yields CDR1 LGHDT and CDR2 YNNKEL (reference sequence). Trimming removed 3 bases at V and 0 bases at J, with 21 bases between. The CDR3 sequence is 19 residues long.

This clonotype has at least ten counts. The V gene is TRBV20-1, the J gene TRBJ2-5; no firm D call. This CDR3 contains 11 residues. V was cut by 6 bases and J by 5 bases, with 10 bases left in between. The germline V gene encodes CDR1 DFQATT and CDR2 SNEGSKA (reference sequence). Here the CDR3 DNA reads TGCAGTGCCGCGCCCATGGAGACCCAGTACTTC. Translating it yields CSAAPMETQYF.

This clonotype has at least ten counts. The CDR3 sequence: CASSFYKTSGGEQYF. As DNA, the CDR3 is TGTGCCAGCAGCTTTTATAAGACTAGCGGGGGCGAGCAGTACTTC. The chain recombines TRBV7-2 with TRBJ2-7; 12 bases agree with TRBD2. Trimming at V came to 3 bases and at J to 6 bases, leaving 6 bases not matched to a gene. From germline, CDR1 is SGHTA and CDR2 FQGNSA. The CDR3 totals 15 residues.

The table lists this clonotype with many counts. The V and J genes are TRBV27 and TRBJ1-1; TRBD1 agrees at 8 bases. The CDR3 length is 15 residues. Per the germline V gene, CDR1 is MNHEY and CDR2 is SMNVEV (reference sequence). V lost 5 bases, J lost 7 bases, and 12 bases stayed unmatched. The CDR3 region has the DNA TGTGCCAGCAGTCCCGAACAGGGGGTTCTGGGTGAAGCTTTCTTT. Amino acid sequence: CASSPEQGVLGEAFF.

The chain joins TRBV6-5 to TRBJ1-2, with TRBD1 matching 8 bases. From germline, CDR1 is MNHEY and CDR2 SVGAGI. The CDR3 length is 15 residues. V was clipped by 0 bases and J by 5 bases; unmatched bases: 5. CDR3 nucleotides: TGTGCCAGCAGTTACTCCCAGGGGGCCCCATATGGCTACACCTTC. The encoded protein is CASSYSQGAPYGYTF.

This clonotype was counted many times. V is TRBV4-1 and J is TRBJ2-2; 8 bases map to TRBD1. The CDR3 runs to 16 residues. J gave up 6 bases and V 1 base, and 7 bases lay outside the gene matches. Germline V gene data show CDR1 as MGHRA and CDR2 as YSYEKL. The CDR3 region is CASSQGRQGASGELFF. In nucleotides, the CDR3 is TGCGCCAGCAGCCAAGGACGTCAGGGGGCATCCGGGGAGCTGTTTTTT.

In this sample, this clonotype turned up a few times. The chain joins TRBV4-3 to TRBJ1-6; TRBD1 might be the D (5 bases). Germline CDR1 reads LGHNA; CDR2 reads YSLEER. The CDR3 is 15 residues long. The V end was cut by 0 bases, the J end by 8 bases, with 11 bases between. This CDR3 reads CASSQEGGSYSPLHF. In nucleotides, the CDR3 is TGCGCCAGCAGCCAAGAGGGGGGGTCGTATTCACCCCTCCACTTT.

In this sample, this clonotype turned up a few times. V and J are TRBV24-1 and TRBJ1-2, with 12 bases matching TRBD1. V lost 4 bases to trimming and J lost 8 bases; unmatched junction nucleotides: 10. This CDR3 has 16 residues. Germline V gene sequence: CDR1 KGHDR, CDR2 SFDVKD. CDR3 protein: CATSDAGTGGRGGYTF. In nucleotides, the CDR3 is TGTGCCACCAGTGACGCCGGGACAGGGGGCAGGGGGGGCTACACCTTC.

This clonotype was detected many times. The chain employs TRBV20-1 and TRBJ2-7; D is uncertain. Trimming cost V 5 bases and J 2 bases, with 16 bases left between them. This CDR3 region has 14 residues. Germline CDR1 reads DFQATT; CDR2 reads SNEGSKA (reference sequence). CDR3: CSAASINTAYEQYF. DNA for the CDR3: TGCAGTGCTGCCTCTATTAATACAGCCTACGAGCAGTACTTC.

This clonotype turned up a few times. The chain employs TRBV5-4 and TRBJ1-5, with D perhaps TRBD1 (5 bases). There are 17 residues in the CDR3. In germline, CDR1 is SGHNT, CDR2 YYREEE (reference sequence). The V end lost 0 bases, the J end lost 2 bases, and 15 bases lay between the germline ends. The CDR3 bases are TGTGCCAGCAGCTTGGGACAGAACCCTTGGGGCAATCAGCCCCAGCATTTT. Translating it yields CASSLGQNPWGNQPQHF.

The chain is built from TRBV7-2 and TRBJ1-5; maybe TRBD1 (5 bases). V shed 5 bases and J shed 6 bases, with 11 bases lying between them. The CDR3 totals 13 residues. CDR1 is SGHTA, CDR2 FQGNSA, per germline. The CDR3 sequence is CASSPGRVQPQHF. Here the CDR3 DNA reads TGTGCCAGCAGCCCGGGGCGCGTTCAGCCCCAGCATTTT.

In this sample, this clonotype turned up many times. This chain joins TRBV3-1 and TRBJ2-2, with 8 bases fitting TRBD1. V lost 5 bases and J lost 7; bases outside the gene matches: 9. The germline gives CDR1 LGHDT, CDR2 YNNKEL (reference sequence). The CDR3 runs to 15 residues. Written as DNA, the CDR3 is TGTGCCAGCAGCGCTACCCAGGGGGCTGGCGGGGAGCTGTTTTTT. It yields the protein CASSATQGAGGELFF.

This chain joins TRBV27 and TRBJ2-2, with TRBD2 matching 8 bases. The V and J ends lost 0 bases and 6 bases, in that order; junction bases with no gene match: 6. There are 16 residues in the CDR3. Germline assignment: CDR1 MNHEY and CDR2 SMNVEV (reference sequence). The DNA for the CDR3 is TGTGCCAGCAGTTTATCCGGGGGGGTCTATTCCGGGGAGCTGTTTTTT. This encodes CASSLSGGVYSGELFF.

This CDR3 is CASSYSGRWPYEQYF. The CDR3 DNA sequence: TGTGCCAGCAGTTACTCGGGGAGGTGGCCCTACGAGCAGTACTTC. V usage is TRBV6-5 and J usage is TRBJ2-7; TRBD2 is a possible D gene (6 bases). The length of the CDR3 is 15 residues. Per germline, CDR1 MNHEY and CDR2 SVGAGI. V lost 0 bases and J lost 2, with 11 bases in between.

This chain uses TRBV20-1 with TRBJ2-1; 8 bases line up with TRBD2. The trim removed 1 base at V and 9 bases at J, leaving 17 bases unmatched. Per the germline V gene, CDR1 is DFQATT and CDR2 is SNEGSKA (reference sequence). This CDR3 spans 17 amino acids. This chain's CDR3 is CSARAVAGTPAMGEQFF. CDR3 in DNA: TGCAGTGCTAGAGCAGTAGCGGGGACGCCCGCAATGGGTGAGCAGTTCTTC.

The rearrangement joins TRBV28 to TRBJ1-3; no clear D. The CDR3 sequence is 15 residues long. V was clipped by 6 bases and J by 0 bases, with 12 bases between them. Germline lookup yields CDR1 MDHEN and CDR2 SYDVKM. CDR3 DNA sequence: TGTGCCAGCAGCCCTGACCTCTTCTCTGGAAACACCATATATTTT. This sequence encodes CASSPDLFSGNTIYF.